This T cell receptor beta chain stems from a study of T-cell reconstitution after alpha-beta-depleted transplantation in children (TCRdb year 2016). A note on the overall study: Using TCR repertoire profiling, the study followed T-cell immune reconstitution in a quantitative way in children after TCRalphabeta/CD19-depleted allogeneic hematopoietic cell transplantation.

Trimming costs V 2 bases and J 5 bases, and their ends lie 5 bases apart. Sequences KGHDR (CDR1) and SFDVKD (CDR2) are obtained from the germline V gene. The CDR3 goes from the cysteine to the phenylalanine over 13 residues. CDR3 DNA is the only sequence kept; it has 39 bases, read in frame from the first base. This clonotype showed up many times. Its recognized antigen is unknown. Per-base quality was not reported, and no clone a single base away is much larger than it. Receptors were amplified or captured by PCR. For sequencing, an Illumina HiSeq 2500 was employed. TCR libraries were prepared with molecular barcoding, using unique molecular identifiers to normalize TCRbeta repertoire quantification. TCRdb redid the processing of the public reads, applying fastp at Q25 and MiXCR, and retained in-frame beta chains. Records with the same CDR3 protein are collapsed into one entry carrying the most frequent genes and DNA. Across this sample there are hundreds of thousands of distinct CDR3 sequences, with roughly 10% seen only once. Together, the top ten hold about 4% of the sample.

The sequence joins TRBV24-1 to TRBJ2-2; too little of a D gene remains to name it. This TCR was sampled from a human donor who donated a stem cell graft to a child with acute myeloid leukemia. The input for sequencing was PBMCs from the stem cell graft donor, taken from the stem cell graft. The CDR3 is CATSDSYTGELFF. The DNA sequence is given as TGTGCCACCAGTGATTCTTATACCGGGGAGCTGTTTTTT.